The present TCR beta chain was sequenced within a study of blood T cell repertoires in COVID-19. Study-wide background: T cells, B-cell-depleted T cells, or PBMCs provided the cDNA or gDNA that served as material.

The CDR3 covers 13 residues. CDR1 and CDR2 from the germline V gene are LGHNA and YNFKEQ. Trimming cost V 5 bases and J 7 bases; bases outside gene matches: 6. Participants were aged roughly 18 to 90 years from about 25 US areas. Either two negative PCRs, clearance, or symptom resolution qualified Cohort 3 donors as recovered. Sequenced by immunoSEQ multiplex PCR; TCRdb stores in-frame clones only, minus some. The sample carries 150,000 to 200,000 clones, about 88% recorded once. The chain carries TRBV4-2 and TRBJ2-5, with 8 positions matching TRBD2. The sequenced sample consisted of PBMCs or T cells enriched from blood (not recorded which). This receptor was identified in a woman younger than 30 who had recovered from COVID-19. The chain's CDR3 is CASSNTGGVTQYF. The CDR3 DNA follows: TGTGCCAGCAGCAACACCGGGGGGGTGACCCAGTACTTC.